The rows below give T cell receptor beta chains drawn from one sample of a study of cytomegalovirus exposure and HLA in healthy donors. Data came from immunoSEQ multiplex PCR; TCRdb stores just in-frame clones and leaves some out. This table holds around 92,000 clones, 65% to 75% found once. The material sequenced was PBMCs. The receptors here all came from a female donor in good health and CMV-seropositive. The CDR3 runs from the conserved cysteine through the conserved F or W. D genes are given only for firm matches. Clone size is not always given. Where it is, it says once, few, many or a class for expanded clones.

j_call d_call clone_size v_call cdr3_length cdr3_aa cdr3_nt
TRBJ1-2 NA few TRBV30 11 CACDNNYGYTF TGTGCCTGCGACAACAACTATGGCTACACCTTC
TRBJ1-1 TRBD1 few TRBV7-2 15 CASSLYRTGRSEAFF TGTGCCAGCAGCTTATATCGGACAGGGAGATCTGAAGCTTTCTTT
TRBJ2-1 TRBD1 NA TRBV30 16 CAWSVSWDRGDNEQFF TGTGCCTGGAGTGTAAGTTGGGACAGGGGGGACAATGAGCAGTTCTTC
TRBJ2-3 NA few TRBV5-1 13 CASSPPSSDTQYF TGCGCCAGCAGCCCCCCTAGCTCCGATACGCAGTATTTT
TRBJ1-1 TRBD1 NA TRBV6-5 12 CASTTPGTGAFF TGTGCCAGCACAACCCCCGGGACAGGAGCTTTCTTT
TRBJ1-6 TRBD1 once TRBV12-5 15 CASGLPGQGNSPLHF TGTGCTAGTGGTTTGCCGGGACAGGGGAATTCACCCCTCCACTTT
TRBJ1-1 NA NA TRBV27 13 CASSLQGRSEAFF TGTGCCAGCAGTTTGCAGGGGCGGTCTGAAGCTTTCTTT
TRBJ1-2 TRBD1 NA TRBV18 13 CASSPDRLYGYTF TGTGCCAGCTCACCGGACAGGCTCTATGGCTACACCTTC
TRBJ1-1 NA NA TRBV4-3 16 CASSQDEGGAATEAFF TGCGCCAGCAGCCAAGATGAGGGGGGGGCGGCCACTGAAGCTTTCTTT
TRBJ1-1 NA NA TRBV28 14 CASSPLEGGFQAFF TGTGCCAGCAGCCCCCTTGAGGGAGGTTTCCAAGCTTTCTTT
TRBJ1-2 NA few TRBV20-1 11 CSALQGGGYTF TGCAGTGCTCTCCAGGGTGGCGGCTACACCTTC
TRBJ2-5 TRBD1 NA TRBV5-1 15 CASSFRGTYQETQYF TGCGCCAGCAGCTTCAGGGGGACGTACCAAGAGACCCAGTACTTC
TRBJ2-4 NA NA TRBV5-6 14 CASSLDIAKNIQYF TGTGCCAGCAGCTTGGACATAGCCAAAAACATTCAGTACTTC
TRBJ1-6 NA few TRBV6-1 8 CASRETNF TGTGCCAGCAGGGAAACAAATTTT
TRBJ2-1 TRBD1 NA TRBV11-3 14 CASSARQGGNEQFF TGTGCCAGCAGCGCCCGACAGGGGGGGAATGAGCAGTTCTTC
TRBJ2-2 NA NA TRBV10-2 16 CASSTQGGQYTGELFF TGCGCCAGCAGTACCCAGGGGGGACAATACACCGGGGAGCTGTTTTTT
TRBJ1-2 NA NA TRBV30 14 CAWTSEGTDYGYTF TGTGCCTGGACCTCAGAGGGGACTGACTATGGCTACACCTTC
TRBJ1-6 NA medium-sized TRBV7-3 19 CASPWAQSGEVAYNSPLHF TGTGCCAGCCCTTGGGCGCAGAGCGGTGAGGTAGCTTATAATTCACCCCTCCACTTT
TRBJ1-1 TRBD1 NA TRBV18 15 CASSPNLGQGEGAFF TGTGCCAGCTCTCCTAACCTGGGGCAGGGGGAAGGAGCTTTCTTT
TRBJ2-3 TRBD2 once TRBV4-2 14 CASSRGLEADTQYF TGTGCCAGCAGCCGCGGACTAGAGGCAGATACGCAGTATTTT
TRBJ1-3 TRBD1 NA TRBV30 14 CAWMDRASGNTIYF TGTGCCTGGATGGACAGGGCCTCTGGAAACACCATATATTTT
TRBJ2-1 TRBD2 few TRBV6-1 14 CASILAGVYNEQFF TGTGCCAGCATTTTAGCGGGGGTCTACAATGAGCAGTTCTTC
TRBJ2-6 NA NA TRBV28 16 CASRFRGFPGANVLTF TGTGCCAGCAGGTTTCGGGGTTTTCCTGGGGCCAACGTCCTGACTTTC
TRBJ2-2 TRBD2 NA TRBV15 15 CATSDSGAITGELFF TGTGCCACCAGTGATAGCGGGGCAATAACCGGGGAGCTGTTTTTT
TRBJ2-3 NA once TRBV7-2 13 CASSGGGTDTQYF TGTGCCAGCAGCGGTGGAGGGACAGATACGCAGTATTTT
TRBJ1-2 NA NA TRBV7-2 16 CASSETRERSNYGYTF TGTGCCAGCAGCGAGACAAGAGAACGTTCTAACTATGGCTACACCTTC
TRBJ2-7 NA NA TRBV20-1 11 CSADRGDEQYF TGCAGTGCTGACCGAGGAGACGAGCAGTACTTC
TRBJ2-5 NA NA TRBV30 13 CAWSSEGKETQYF TGTGCCTGGAGTTCGGAGGGTAAAGAGACCCAGTACTTC
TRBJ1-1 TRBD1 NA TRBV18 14 CASSPNTGGTEAFF TGTGCCAGCTCACCAAACACAGGGGGGACTGAAGCTTTCTTT
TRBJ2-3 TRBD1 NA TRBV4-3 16 CASSQNAPGGADTQYF TGCGCCAGCAGCCAAAATGCCCCAGGGGGCGCAGATACGCAGTATTTT
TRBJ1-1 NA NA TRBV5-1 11 CASSPGQEAFF TGCGCCAGCAGCCCAGGACAAGAAGCTTTCTTT
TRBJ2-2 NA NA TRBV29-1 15 CSVEEFRGRTGELFF TGCAGCGTTGAAGAATTCAGGGGAAGGACCGGGGAGCTGTTTTTT
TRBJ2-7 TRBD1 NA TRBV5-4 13 CASTMTGTYEQYF TGTGCCAGCACCATGACAGGGACCTACGAGCAGTACTTC
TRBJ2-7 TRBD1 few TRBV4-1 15 CASSSRQGASYEQYF TGCGCCAGCAGCTCCCGACAGGGGGCATCTTACGAGCAGTACTTC
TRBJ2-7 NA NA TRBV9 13 CASSPGRSYEQYF TGTGCCAGCAGCCCGGGGAGAAGTTACGAGCAGTACTTC
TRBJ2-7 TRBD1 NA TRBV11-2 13 CASSSDRGYEQYF TGTGCCAGCAGCTCGGACAGGGGATACGAGCAGTACTTC
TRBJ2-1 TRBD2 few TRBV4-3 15 CASSQGLAGNNEQFF TGCGCCAGCAGCCAAGGACTAGCGGGTAACAATGAGCAGTTCTTC
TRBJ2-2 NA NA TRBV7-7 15 CASSLAERGSGELFF TGTGCTAGCAGCTTAGCCGAGAGGGGGAGCGGGGAGCTGTTTTTT
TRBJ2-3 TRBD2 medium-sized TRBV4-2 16 CASSQDGSGGAGTQYF TGTGCCAGCAGCCAAGACGGAAGCGGGGGGGCCGGGACGCAGTATTTT
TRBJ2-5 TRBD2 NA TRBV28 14 CASSLGGVQETQYF TGTGCCAGCAGTTTGGGGGGGGTACAAGAGACCCAGTACTTC
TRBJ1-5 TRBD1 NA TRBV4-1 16 CASSPYGQGRNQPQHF TGCGCCAGCAGCCCCTACGGACAGGGGCGAAATCAGCCCCAGCATTTT
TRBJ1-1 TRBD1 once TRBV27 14 CASSLQGAGTEAFF TGTGCCAGCAGTTTACAGGGGGCGGGCACTGAAGCTTTCTTT
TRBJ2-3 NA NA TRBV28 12 CASRGPVDTQYF TGTGCCAGCAGGGGGCCGGTAGATACGCAGTATTTT
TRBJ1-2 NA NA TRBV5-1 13 CASSLGRNYGYTF TGCGCCAGCAGCTTGGGCAGGAACTATGGCTACACCTTC
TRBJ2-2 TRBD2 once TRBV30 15 CAWTGTSANTGELFF TGTGCCTGGACAGGGACTAGCGCAAACACCGGGGAGCTGTTTTTT
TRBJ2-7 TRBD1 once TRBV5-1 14 CASSWGQGPYEQYF TGCGCCAGCAGCTGGGGACAGGGGCCCTACGAGCAGTACTTC
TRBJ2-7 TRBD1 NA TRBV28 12 CASLQQGYEQYF TGTGCCAGCCTTCAACAGGGGTACGAGCAGTACTTC
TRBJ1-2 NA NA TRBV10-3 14 CAISLQGQDYGYTF TGTGCCATCAGCTTACAGGGTCAGGACTATGGCTACACCTTC
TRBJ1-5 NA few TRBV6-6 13 CASSLGDIQPQHF TGTGCCAGCAGTCTGGGGGACATTCAGCCCCAGCATTTT
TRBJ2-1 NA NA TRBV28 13 CAVEHPTYNEQFF TGTGCGGTCGAGCATCCCACCTACAATGAGCAGTTCTTC
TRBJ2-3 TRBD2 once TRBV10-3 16 CAFAKEASGPGDTQYF TGTGCCTTCGCCAAGGAGGCTAGCGGTCCCGGGGATACGCAGTATTTT
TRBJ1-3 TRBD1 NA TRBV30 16 CAWVRGTGDGGNTIYF TGTGCCTGGGTCCGAGGGACAGGGGACGGTGGAAACACCATATATTTT
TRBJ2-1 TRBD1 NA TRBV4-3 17 CASSPVKGNTGGGEQFF TGCGCCAGCAGTCCGGTGAAGGGGAACACAGGGGGCGGTGAGCAGTTCTTC
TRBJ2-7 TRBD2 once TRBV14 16 CASSIRLAGVSHEQYF TGTGCCAGCAGCATCCGACTAGCGGGAGTCTCCCACGAGCAGTACTTC
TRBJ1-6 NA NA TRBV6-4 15 CASSAYPSLDSPLHF TGTGCCAGCAGCGCTTACCCGTCGTTAGATTCACCCCTCCACTTT
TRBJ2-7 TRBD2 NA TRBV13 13 CASNSGVSYEQYF TGTGCCAGCAATAGCGGGGTCTCCTACGAGCAGTACTTC
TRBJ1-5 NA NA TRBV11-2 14 CASSLGIHGQPQHF TGTGCCAGCAGCTTAGGCATTCACGGTCAGCCCCAGCATTTT
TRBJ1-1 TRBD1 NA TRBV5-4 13 CASSYTGTGEAFF TGTGCCAGCAGCTACACCGGGACAGGTGAAGCTTTCTTT
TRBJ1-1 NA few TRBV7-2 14 CASSQQQGTTEAFF TGTGCCAGCAGTCAACAGCAGGGTACCACTGAAGCTTTCTTT
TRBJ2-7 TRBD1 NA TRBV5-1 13 CASSLRTGDEQYF TGCGCCAGCAGCTTGAGGACAGGGGACGAGCAGTACTTC